This passage covers 4 T cell receptor beta chains from one sample sequenced in a study of cytomegalovirus exposure and HLA in healthy donors. Primers: 60 Vbeta forward and 13 Jbeta reverse. Profiled with immunoSEQ multiplex PCR; TCRdb holds only in-frame clones, not every one. The table has some 150,000 clones, around 77% seen once. The sample consisted of PBMCs. These receptor sequences come from a woman aged 50 to 60 in good health and CMV-seronegative.

The V call is TRBV2, the J call TRBJ2-3; no firm D call. CDR3 length equals 13 residues. CDR1 and CDR2 (germline): SNHLY, FYNNEI. V shed 3 bases and J shed 2 bases, with 6 bases lying between them. CDR3 in DNA: TGTGCCAGCAGTGATGGAGTCACAGATACGCAGTATTTT. The encoded protein is CASSDGVTDTQYF.

The chain recombines TRBV18 with TRBJ1-1; 7 bases are a match to TRBD1. The junction had 4 bases not matched to a gene; V was cut back by 3 bases and J by 6 bases. The CDR3 is 13 residues long. Germline CDR1 KGHSH, CDR2 LQKENI. This chain's CDR3 is CASSPGTAAEAFF. CDR3 in DNA: TGTGCCAGCTCACCTGGGACAGCGGCTGAAGCTTTCTTT.

CDR3 sequence reads: CASSATSGVMNNQPQHF. CDR3 DNA: TGTGCCAGCAGTGCAACTTCCGGAGTGATGAACAATCAGCCCCAGCATTTT. The V call is TRBV28, the J call TRBJ1-5; unclear D gene. CDR1 and CDR2 from the germline V gene are MDHEN and SYDVKM. This CDR3 region has 17 residues. Trimming removed 5 bases at V and 3 bases at J, with 20 bases between.

There are a few counts of this clone. The CDR3 region has the DNA TGTGCCAGCAGCCTACTGGGACAGATGTTTGCAACTAATGAAAAACTGTTTTTT. This gives the protein CASSLLGQMFATNEKLFF. This rearrangement joins TRBV7-2 to TRBJ1-4; TRBD1 agrees at 7 bases. V lost 5 bases, J lost 0 bases, and 12 bases stayed unmatched. This CDR3 has 18 residues. CDR1 and CDR2 (germline): SGHTA, FQGNSA. The whole variable domain, filled in from reference TRBV7-2 and TRBJ1-4, reads GAGVSQSPSNKVTEKGKDVELRCDPISGHTALYWYRQSLGQGLEFLIYFQGNSAPDKSGLPSDRFSAERTGGSVSTLTIQRTQQEDSAVYLCASSLLGQMFATNEKLFFGSGTQLSVL.